What follows describes a single TCR beta chain. The specificity of this receptor is unknown. The sample holds no much larger clone one base away, and base qualities are not on file. Library generation was performed with 5' RACE. The sequencing machine was an Illumina HiSeq 2500. A second PCR of about 6 to 12 cycles was performed with a sample-barcoded 5' primer and a J-beta primer mix. A template-switch 5' adaptor carrying 12 random nucleotides introduced a unique molecular identifier onto each TCR beta cDNA molecule. Each sample yielded at least 2.5 million CDR3-containing paired-end reads. First-strand cDNA was synthesized from all RNA with the Mint cDNA synthesis kit, primed by a TRBC-specific oligonucleotide. All cDNA was treated with uracil-DNA glycosylase and then went through a first 18-cycle PCR with the universal primers M1SS and BC2_uni_R. As for the authors' bioinformatics: Each sample was normalized by randomly selecting 1 million high-quality reads, each carrying a distinct molecular identifier. Instead of being binned into consensus sequences, reads with shared molecular identifiers were discarded. MiTCR, run with a Q25 quality threshold and the strictest error-elimination algorithm, handled CDR3 identification, clonotype clustering and error correction. A nonparametric unseen species model with Euler transformation was used to estimate lower-bound total TCR beta diversity. The raw public data were reprocessed by TCRdb itself: fastp quality trimming at Q25, MiXCR clonotype calling, in-frame beta chains only. Rows matching on CDR3 protein sequence are summarized as one entry with the most common DNA and genes. None of the V and J calls come from the authors' own analysis; TCRdb made them. This sample holds about 1.5 million distinct CDR3 sequences; about 42% were observed only once. In total, the top ten clones hold less than 5% of the sample.

V is shortened by 5 bases, J by 3 bases, and the region joining them spans 12 bases. Including the terminal cysteine and phenylalanine, the CDR3 comprises 14 residues. The CDR3 DNA has 42 bases and is translated from base 1. From a lookup of the germline V gene, CDR1 and CDR2 are SGHVS and FQNEAQ. The data belong to a study of blood T cells in healthy people across ages (dated by TCRdb to about 2015). Concerning the study at large: In model experiments, template switching captured roughly one uniquely barcoded TCR beta cDNA molecule for every two T cells. Using deep sequencing normalized with unique cDNA molecular identifiers, the study measured how TCR beta repertoire diversity changes with age. The donors were split into four age groups: young (average about 15 years), middle-aged (39), aged (more than 60) and long-lived (approximately 80). To avoid experimental bias, donors of different ages were spread randomly across the sequencing lanes. The study analyzed two additional independent replicas of 1 million unique cDNA reads from the same blood draw for two donors, one aged 18 to 29 and one aged 80 or older.

The roughly 39 donors, aged about 6 to 95 years, were systemically healthy Caucasian individuals from Russia. Each donor gave 8 to 10 milliliters of peripheral blood, collected into EDTA-treated Vacutainer tubes. Ficoll-Paque density-gradient centrifugation was used to isolate PBMCs, with at least 6.5 million per sample. Trizol reagent was used to extract total RNA from the PBMCs, yielding at least 5 micrograms per sample. For every donor, an aliquot of PBMCs went through flow cytometry to measure the percentages of naive CD45RAhigh/CD27high T cells. The research as a whole found: As age increased, observed TCR beta diversity per million T cells dropped in a roughly linear way, and a significant reduction was already evident by age about 40. The CMV infection status of donors was not known, potentially confounding age-related changes in expanded clonotypes. A strong correlation was found between observed TCR beta diversity and the percentage of naive T cells measured by flow cytometry. Compared with the aged group, more naive CD4+ T cells, fewer expanded clones and increased TCR diversity were shown by the long-lived group, suggesting age selection. Conclusive comparison of naive and antigen-experienced compartments was prevented by the profiling of bulk unsorted PBMCs. Total diversity estimates from one million sequenced T cells were considered lower bounds and underestimates.

The clonotype was recovered from a woman aged 18-30 years in good health. The sequencing input was blood. The sequence joins TRBV7-8 to TRBJ2-3; confidence is insufficient to name the D gene. The CDR3 sequence is CASSPAPETDTQYF. The base sequence is TGTGCCAGCAGCCCCGCCCCAGAAACAGATACGCAGTATTTT.